A single sample is the source of the 27 T cell receptor beta chains below, sequenced in a study of blood T cell repertoires in COVID-19. Assay: immunoSEQ multiplex PCR; the TCRdb copy retains only in-frame clones and omits some. Of some 180,000 clones in the sample, around 81% were seen once. The sample consisted of peripheral blood. Source of these receptors: a woman of 80 years or more with COVID-19, enrolled during active disease.

This chain links TRBV7-2 with TRBJ1-3, with TRBD1 identical over 7 bases. J lost 4 bases, V lost 4 bases, and 7 bases had no gene match. There are 15 residues in the CDR3. The germline V gene has CDR1 SGHTA and CDR2 FQGNSA. The CDR3 here is CASSSRTGVGNTIYF. The CDR3 DNA reads TGTGCCAGCAGCTCACGAACAGGGGTGGGAAACACCATATATTTT. Variable domain in full (rest from reference TRBV7-2 and TRBJ1-3): GAGVSQSPSNKVTEKGKDVELRCDPISGHTALYWYRQSLGQGLEFLIYFQGNSAPDKSGLPSDRFSAERTGGSVSTLTIQRTQQEDSAVYLCASSSRTGVGNTIYFGEGSWLTVV.

This rearrangement joins TRBV6-5 to TRBJ1-5, with TRBD1 identical over 7 bases. This CDR3 is built from 16 residues. Germline V gene data show CDR1 as MNHEY and CDR2 as SVGAGI. The junction had 8 bases not matched to a gene; V was cut back by 2 bases and J by 4 bases. DNA of the CDR3: TGTGCCAGCAGTTACGACGTGAGGGGGCCGAATCAGCCCCAGCATTTT. It codes for CASSYDVRGPNQPQHF.

V usage is TRBV2 and J usage is TRBJ1-1; a possible D gene is TRBD1 (5 bases). Trimming took off 4 bases at V and 3 bases at J, with 18 bases between the two ends. The CDR3 totals 16 residues. Per the germline V gene, CDR1 is SNHLY and CDR2 is FYNNEI. The CDR3 DNA follows: TGTGCCAGCAGTGGGGGGGTAGGCCTCGGGGACACTGAAGCTTTCTTT. Protein product: CASSGGVGLGDTEAFF.

The gene calls are TRBV6-5 and TRBJ2-3, with D perhaps TRBD2 (5 bases). V dropped 2 bases and J dropped 4 bases, with 10 bases sitting between them. The CDR3 is 14 amino acids. CDR1 is MNHEY and CDR2 is SVGAGI in the germline V gene. CDR3 region: CASSYGSEADTQYF. In DNA form, the CDR3 reads TGTGCCAGCAGTTACGGGTCGGAGGCAGATACGCAGTATTTT.

V gene TRBV4-2 combines with J gene TRBJ2-5, with 9 bases fitting TRBD2. This CDR3 has 18 amino acids. Per the germline V gene, CDR1 is LGHNA and CDR2 is YNFKEQ. With V trimmed by 4 bases and J by 0 bases, 12 bases remained unmatched. DNA of the CDR3: TGTGCCAGCAGCCTTCTGGGGGGGAGCGGGGGGTACCAAGAGACCCAGTACTTC. Amino acids: CASSLLGGSGGYQETQYF.

This clone appeared a few times. The V gene is TRBV21-1, the J gene TRBJ1-5; TRBD1 reflects the table's D call only, with no check against the DNA. TRBV21-1 has pseudogene status. The CDR3 extends over 12 amino acids. In DNA, the CDR3 is TGTGCCAGAGGACAGATCAATCAGCCCCAGCATTTT. Encoded protein: CARGQINQPQHF.

This clone was counted many times. The chain is built from TRBV2 and TRBJ2-7; D is unclear. This CDR3 region has 13 residues. The V gene lost 4 bases and the J gene lost 4 bases, with 11 bases spanning the gap. Germline CDR1 is SNHLY and CDR2 is FYNNEI. CDR3 nucleotide sequence: TGTGCCAGCAGTGGGAATACGGAGTACGAGCAGTACTTC. It translates to CASSGNTEYEQYF.

This CDR3 is CASEREREDEQFF. The CDR3 DNA reads as TGTGCCAGTGAGCGGGAGAGGGAGGATGAGCAGTTCTTC. The chain uses TRBV6-5 and TRBJ2-1, with 8 bases lining up with TRBD2. The CDR3 totals 13 residues. J was trimmed by 8 bases and V by 9 bases; bases with no gene match: 9. Germline V gene data show CDR1 as MNHEY and CDR2 as SVGAGI.

V gene TRBV6-5 combines with J gene TRBJ2-6; D ambiguous. The CDR3 is 14 residues long. V was pared by 10 bases and J by 4 bases, with 14 bases between. CDR1 MNHEY and CDR2 SVGAGI come from the germline V gene. CDR3 nucleotide sequence: TGTGCCACCAACCGAAACTCCGGGGCCAACGTCCTGACTTTC. As protein: CATNRNSGANVLTF.

The V call is TRBV27, the J call TRBJ1-5; perhaps TRBD1 as D (5 bases). Trimming left V 2 bases short and J 4 bases short, with 9 bases between. The CDR3 runs 14 residues. Germline CDR1 and CDR2: MNHEY and SMNVEV (reference sequence). This CDR3 reads CASSLGAANQPQHF. The CDR3 DNA sequence: TGTGCCAGCAGTTTAGGGGCAGCTAATCAGCCCCAGCATTTT.

This clone occurred once. This chain links TRBV28 with TRBJ2-1, with TRBD2 matching over 10 bases. The trim removed 7 bases at V and 4 bases at J, leaving 13 bases unmatched. CDR3 size: 17 residues. Germline assignment: CDR1 MDHEN and CDR2 SYDVKM. For the CDR3, the DNA is TGTGCCAGCACCCCCGGTGGTACTAGCGGGGCTTACAATGAGCAGTTCTTC. The encoded protein is CASTPGGTSGAYNEQFF.

The rearrangement joins TRBV9 to TRBJ2-1, with D unclear. V lost 4 bases and J lost 5, with 13 bases in between. The CDR3 covers 14 residues. Germline V gene data show CDR1 as SGDLS and CDR2 as YYNGEE. CDR3 DNA: TGTGCCAGCAGCCCAGAATCCCATAACAATGAGCAGTTCTTC. Amino acids: CASSPESHNNEQFF.

The chain carries TRBV9 and TRBJ2-2, with a tentative D call TRBD1 (6 bases). Germline CDR1 is SGDLS and CDR2 is YYNGEE. The CDR3 is 14 amino acids. V lost 7 bases, J lost 3 bases, and 13 bases lay in between. The CDR3 here is CASSWGLDTGELFF. DNA of the CDR3: TGTGCCAGCTCCTGGGGGCTAGACACCGGGGAGCTGTTTTTT.

The chain has TRBV19 and TRBJ1-6, with a weak D call TRBD1 (6 bases). Trimming left V 6 bases short and J 6 bases short, with 12 bases between. Looked up from germline, CDR1 is LNHDA and CDR2 is SQIVND (reference sequence). The CDR3 is made up of 14 amino acids. CDR3 nucleotide sequence: TGTGCCAGTAGGACGACAGGCCTTAATTCACCCCTCCACTTT. It codes for CASRTTGLNSPLHF.

The V and J genes are TRBV18 and TRBJ2-1, with TRBD2 matching 10 bases. This CDR3 has 16 residues. CDR1 is KGHSH, CDR2 LQKENI, per germline. The V and J ends lost 3 bases and 7 bases, in that order; junction bases with no gene match: 9. The CDR3 DNA follows: TGTGCCAGCTCACCCCTTTCCCCACTAGCGGGAAATGAGCAGTTCTTC. It codes for CASSPLSPLAGNEQFF. The variable domain in full, completed from reference TRBV18 and TRBJ2-1, reads NAGVMQNPRHLVRRRGQEARLRCSPMKGHSHVYWYRQLPEEGLKFMVYLQKENIIDESGMPKERFSAEFPKEGPSILRIQQVVRGDSAAYFCASSPLSPLAGNEQFFGPGTRLTVL.

This clone was recorded once. The V and J genes are TRBV10-2 and TRBJ1-2, with a tentative D call TRBD1 (6 bases). Trimming stripped 4 bases from V and 6 bases from J, with 9 bases between. Looked up from germline, CDR1 is WSHSY and CDR2 is SAAADI. The CDR3 runs to 12 residues. CDR3 amino acids: CASSGNRDGYTF. The CDR3 DNA is TGCGCCAGCAGTGGAAACAGGGATGGCTACACCTTC.

This clone was recorded once. The gene calls are TRBV3-1 (or the pseudogene TRBV3-2) and TRBJ1-6; D ambiguous. This CDR3 region has 16 residues. Germline CDR1 LGHDT, CDR2 YNNKEL (reference sequence). Trimming pared 1 base from V and 4 bases from J, leaving 11 bases between. CDR3 sequence: CASSQGETQYNSPLHF. The CDR3 nucleotides are TGTGCCAGCAGCCAAGGGGAGACGCAGTATAATTCACCCCTCCACTTT.

The chain is built from TRBV12-3 or TRBV12-4 and TRBJ1-5; 7 nucleotides align to TRBD1. V lost 5 bases and J lost 9; bases outside the gene matches: 7. The CDR3 is made up of 13 amino acids. The CDR3 nucleotides read TGTGCCAGCAGTAGACAGGGAGATGTGCCCCAGCATTTT. It yields the protein CASSRQGDVPQHF.

In nucleotides, the CDR3 is TGTGCCAGCTCACCATCATCGGGGTTAAGCTATGGCTACACCTTC. As protein: CASSPSSGLSYGYTF. The rearrangement links TRBV18 to TRBJ1-2, with D unresolved. The CDR3 totals 15 residues. Germline V gives CDR1 KGHSH, CDR2 LQKENI. The V end was cut by 2 bases, the J end by 4 bases, with 14 bases between.

This clone showed up just a few times. The chain has TRBV12-3 or TRBV12-4 and TRBJ2-7; TRBD1 matches 9 bases. The CDR3 spans 13 residues. The V gene end was trimmed by 1 base and the J gene end by 6 bases; junction bases not matched to a gene: 1. CDR3 protein: CASSLGTGAEQYF. The CDR3 coding sequence is TGTGCCAGCAGTTTAGGGACAGGGGCCGAGCAGTACTTC.

The CDR3 protein is CASKEQYNTEAFF. In DNA form, the CDR3 reads TGTGCCAGTAAGGAACAGTACAACACTGAAGCTTTCTTT. The genes are TRBV19 and TRBJ1-1; no clear D gene. In germline, CDR1 is LNHDA, CDR2 SQIVND (reference sequence). The CDR3 length is 13 residues. The V end was cut by 7 bases, the J end by 2 bases, with 11 bases between.

V gene TRBV5-1 combines with J gene TRBJ2-5; D is unclear. This CDR3 is built from 15 residues. Germline CDR1 is SGHRS and CDR2 is YFSETQ. V lost 6 bases and J 1 base, leaving 16 bases between the germline ends. CDR3 sequence: CASTSTGTTQETQYF. DNA for the CDR3: TGCGCCAGCACTTCGACGGGTACCACCCAAGAGACCCAGTACTTC.

This clone was observed a single time. The rearrangement uses TRBV6-5 and TRBJ2-7, with D possibly being TRBD1 (5 bases). The V end was cut by 5 bases, the J end by 0 bases, with 14 bases between. This CDR3 has 15 amino acids. Germline V gives CDR1 MNHEY, CDR2 SVGAGI. The CDR3 loop is CASSTPQGGSYEQYF. Written as DNA, the CDR3 is TGTGCCAGCAGTACACCCCAGGGTGGCTCCTACGAGCAGTACTTC.

The chain is built from TRBV6-5 and TRBJ2-2, with 9 positions matching TRBD1. Trimming took 2 bases from V and 4 from J; bases not matched to a gene: 5. The CDR3 has 16 amino acids. CDR1 MNHEY and CDR2 SVGAGI come from the germline V gene. This CDR3 reads CASSYGRTGVTGELFF. CDR3 sequence (DNA): TGTGCCAGCAGTTACGGCAGGACAGGGGTCACCGGGGAGCTGTTTTTT.

CDR3 sequence: CASSLGGRLAGGEEQYF. The CDR3 DNA is TGTGCCAGCAGCTTGGGCGGTAGGTTAGCGGGAGGTGAAGAGCAGTACTTC. The chain uses TRBV5-6 and TRBJ2-7; 10 bases fit TRBD2. With 0 bases clipped from V and 7 bases from J, the junction kept 13 bases outside the gene matches. Germline assignment: CDR1 SGHDT and CDR2 YYEEEE. This CDR3 has 17 residues.

The chain has TRBV11-1 and TRBJ2-7, with 9 bases identical to TRBD2. This CDR3 comprises 15 residues. Per germline, CDR1 SGHAT and CDR2 FQDESV (reference sequence). With V trimmed by 5 bases and J by 3 bases, 8 bases remained unmatched. CDR3 residues: CASSPSAGGNYEQYF. CDR3 DNA sequence: TGTGCCAGCAGCCCCTCAGCGGGGGGAAACTACGAGCAGTACTTC.

The rearrangement links TRBV6-5 to TRBJ2-7, with D maybe TRBD2 (6 bases). Germline CDR1 and CDR2: MNHEY and SVGAGI. The CDR3 is 13 residues long. With 5 bases removed from V and 6 bases from J, the gap between germline ends came to 14 bases. The CDR3 loop reads CASSQSPRGEQYF. The CDR3 bases are TGTGCCAGCAGTCAATCCCCGCGGGGCGAGCAGTACTTC.